Following are 19 T cell receptor beta chains from one sample sequenced in a study of blood T cell repertoires in COVID-19. Clones were sequenced by immunoSEQ multiplex PCR, and TCRdb holds only the in-frame ones, with some missing. Among 53,000 or so clones listed, roughly 79% were seen once. Sequences were obtained from peripheral blood. The receptors were sampled from a human donor in a cohort sampled during active COVID-19.

The CDR3 protein is CASSQDQGVYGYTF. CDR3 DNA sequence: TGCGCCAGCAGCCAAGACCAGGGGGTCTATGGCTACACCTTC. This chain joins TRBV4-1 and TRBJ1-2; 7 nucleotides match TRBD1. The trim removed 0 bases at V and 4 bases at J, leaving 2 bases unmatched. The CDR3 sequence is 14 residues long. Germline V gene lookup returns CDR1 MGHRA and CDR2 YSYEKL.

This clone was observed a single time. This sequence joins TRBV24-1 and TRBJ2-3, with TRBD2 as a possible D gene (6 bases). Germline V gene sequence: CDR1 KGHDR, CDR2 SFDVKD. CDR3 length equals 16 residues. V shed 9 bases and J shed 6 bases, with 24 bases lying between them. The CDR3 reads CATPGWLRGRKDTQYF. Written as DNA, the CDR3 is TGTGCCACCCCGGGCTGGCTCCGGGGGAGGAAGGATACGCAGTATTTT.

V gene TRBV21-1 combines with J gene TRBJ2-7; TRBD1 is the table's D call and was not checked against the DNA. TRBV21-1 is a known pseudogene. The CDR3 is 14 residues long. Written as DNA, the CDR3 is TGTGCCAGCAGTCGGACAGGGGGCGCATACGAGCAGTACTTC. This sequence encodes CASSRTGGAYEQYF.

J is TRBJ2-7 and V is TRBV5-1; D remains ambiguous. The germline V gene has CDR1 SGHRS and CDR2 YFSETQ. The germline V and J ends were trimmed by 2 bases and 0 bases, with 9 bases remaining between them. CDR3 size: 14 residues. The chain's CDR3 is CASSFLQSSYEQYF. CDR3 sequence (DNA): TGCGCCAGCAGCTTTTTACAATCCTCCTACGAGCAGTACTTC.

J is TRBJ2-1 and V is TRBV28, with 9 positions matching TRBD1. The CDR3 loop spans 15 amino acids. Looked up from germline, CDR1 is MDHEN and CDR2 is SYDVKM. V lost 5 bases and J lost 6; bases outside the gene matches: 8. In DNA, the CDR3 is TGTGCCAGCAGTCCTTCGGGACAGGGCTTCAATGAGCAGTTCTTC. Protein product: CASSPSGQGFNEQFF.

The chain uses TRBV7-3 and TRBJ2-5; tentatively, D is TRBD1 (7 bases). CDR1 is SGHTA, CDR2 FQGTGA, per germline. The CDR3 has 14 amino acids. With 4 bases removed from V and 3 bases from J, the gap between germline ends came to 12 bases. The CDR3 is CASSSGGPKETQYF. CDR3 coding DNA: TGTGCCAGCAGCTCAGGGGGGCCCAAAGAGACCCAGTACTTC.

This chain joins TRBV4-1 and TRBJ2-3; 9 bases agree with TRBD1. Looked up from germline, CDR1 is MGHRA and CDR2 is YSYEKL. The J segment lost 2 bases and the V segment lost 4 bases, leaving 10 bases of the junction unmatched. CDR3 length: 17 amino acids. The CDR3 loop is CASSLLVGQGATDTQYF. CDR3 sequence (DNA): TGCGCCAGCAGCCTGCTCGTGGGACAGGGCGCCACAGATACGCAGTATTTT.

The rearrangement joins TRBV12-3 or TRBV12-4 to TRBJ1-1, with TRBD1 as a possible D gene (5 bases). V lost 6 bases to trimming and J lost 1 base, with 9 bases between them. The CDR3 is made up of 13 amino acids. The CDR3 spells CASSHTGNTEAFF. The CDR3 bases are TGTGCCAGCAGCCACACAGGGAACACTGAAGCTTTCTTT.

This clone was found once. The J gene is TRBJ2-3, the V gene TRBV7-3, with D perhaps TRBD1 (6 bases). From germline, CDR1 is SGHTA and CDR2 FQGTGA. V was clipped by 4 bases and J by 7 bases, with 18 bases between them. The CDR3 has 15 amino acids. DNA for the CDR3: TGTGCCAGCAGCTCATTGGGACAAACCATAAATACGCAGTATTTT. Translated, it gives CASSSLGQTINTQYF.

V and J are TRBV7-5 and TRBJ2-3; the D call of TRBD1 is as the table states it, not checked on the DNA. TRBV7-5 is flagged as a pseudogene. There are 18 residues in the CDR3. CDR3 sequence (DNA): TGTGCCAGAAGCTTAACCTGGACAGGCGGAATAAGCACAGATACGCAGTATTTT. The encoded protein is CARSLTWTGGISTDTQYF.

Here the CDR3 reads CASSPRLAGYDNEQFF. The CDR3 DNA sequence: TGTGCCAGCAGCCCCCGACTAGCGGGGTATGACAATGAGCAGTTCTTC. V usage is TRBV9 and J usage is TRBJ2-1; 11 bases fit TRBD2. V was pared by 4 bases and J by 5 bases, with 8 bases of the junction left unmatched. From germline, CDR1 is SGDLS and CDR2 YYNGEE. This CDR3 region has 16 residues.

The chain uses TRBV6-2 or TRBV6-3 and TRBJ2-1, with 12 nucleotides matching TRBD2. The CDR3 loop spans 17 amino acids. V was clipped by 0 bases and J by 3 bases; unmatched bases: 3. Germline assignment: CDR1 MNHEY and CDR2 SVGEGT. CDR3 DNA: TGTGCCAGCAGTTACTCCGGACTAGCGGGGATCTACAATGAGCAGTTCTTC. Protein product: CASSYSGLAGIYNEQFF.

This rearrangement joins TRBV10-3 to TRBJ1-1; weak D call: TRBD1 (6 bases). From germline, CDR1 is ENHRY and CDR2 SYGVKD. V was trimmed by 4 bases and J by 4 bases, leaving 13 bases between them. The CDR3 is 14 amino acids. CDR3 nucleotide sequence: TGTGCCATCAGTGTCCAGGGGACGAGCACTGAAGCTTTCTTT. This codes for CAISVQGTSTEAFF.

The chain combines TRBV6-5 with TRBJ2-2; 7 nucleotides align to TRBD1. V was pared by 7 bases and J by 5 bases, with 4 bases of the junction left unmatched. Germline V gene sequence: CDR1 MNHEY, CDR2 SVGAGI. There are 13 residues in the CDR3. The CDR3: CASTPGGTGELFF. The CDR3 DNA follows: TGTGCCAGCACCCCAGGGGGTACCGGGGAGCTGTTTTTT.

As for this clone: Other DNA sequences from this sample encode an identical CDR3 as well. V and J are TRBV6-1 and TRBJ1-1, with no clear D. The CDR3 consists of 13 residues. V was trimmed by 0 bases and J by 1 base, leaving 3 bases between them. The V gene's germline CDR1 is MNHNS and CDR2 SASEGT. The CDR3 DNA reads as TGTGCCAGCAGTGAAGCACAGAACACTGAAGCTTTCTTT. Its translation is CASSEAQNTEAFF.

This chain uses TRBV10-3 with TRBJ1-5, with TRBD1 identical over 7 bases. This CDR3 is 15 amino acids long. Germline trimming cut 2 bases from V and 1 base from J; bases unmatched to any gene: 2. The germline V gene has CDR1 ENHRY and CDR2 SYGVKD. For the CDR3, the DNA is TGTGCCATCAGTGAGCTGACAGGGAGCAATCAGCCCCAGCATTTT. It translates to CAISELTGSNQPQHF.

The rearrangement uses TRBV7-2 and TRBJ2-5; the match to TRBD2 covers 7 bases. V was clipped by 5 bases and J by 0 bases; unmatched bases: 3. This CDR3 is built from 14 residues. The germline V gene encodes CDR1 SGHTA and CDR2 FQGNSA. The CDR3 loop is CASSGRVYQETQYF. The CDR3 nucleotides are TGTGCCAGCAGCGGGAGGGTCTACCAAGAGACCCAGTACTTC.

The chain recombines TRBV6-5 with TRBJ2-7, with D hard to call. The V gene lost 3 bases and the J gene lost 3 bases, with 18 bases spanning the gap. Germline V gene sequence: CDR1 MNHEY, CDR2 SVGAGI. The CDR3 consists of 16 residues. The CDR3 DNA is TGTGCCAGCAGTTATTCGGTCGCCAACGCTAACTACGAGCAGTACTTC. Its protein is CASSYSVANANYEQYF.

This clone was recorded once. The chain recombines TRBV5-4 with TRBJ2-7; 10 bases map to TRBD2. Per the germline V gene, CDR1 is SGHNT and CDR2 is YYREEE (reference sequence). The CDR3 totals 14 residues. V dropped 6 bases and J dropped 3; count of bases not matched to a gene: 6. The CDR3 loop reads CASKKAGGVYEQYF. CDR3 sequence (DNA): TGTGCCAGCAAGAAAGCGGGGGGGGTCTACGAGCAGTACTTC.